This TCR beta chain appears in the sequencing data of a study of radiotherapy plus CTLA-4 blockade in lung cancer. The study's findings and limits: Clones derived from tumor TCRs expanded in blood after radiotherapy plus ipilimumab.

Profiled with immunoSEQ multiplex PCR; TCRdb holds only in-frame clones, not every one. The sample contains some 40,000 clones, roughly 79% of which appear only once. Worth noting for this clone: Its matching antigen is unknown. Additional DNA sequences in this sample encode the identical CDR3.

Germline V gene lookup returns CDR1 SGHAT and CDR2 FQNNGV. The CDR3 has 15 residues. J gave up 4 bases and V 4 bases, and 6 bases lay outside the gene matches. Source: peripheral blood, taken from a patient treated with radiotherapy plus ipilimumab. This clonotype was sampled from a human donor with non-small cell lung cancer that progressed on radiotherapy plus ipilimumab. The chain combines TRBV11-2 with TRBJ2-7; the match to TRBD1 covers 11 bases. The CDR3 here is CASSSGQGAPYEQYF. CDR3 nucleotide sequence: TGTGCCAGCAGCTCCGGACAGGGGGCGCCGTACGAGCAGTACTTC.